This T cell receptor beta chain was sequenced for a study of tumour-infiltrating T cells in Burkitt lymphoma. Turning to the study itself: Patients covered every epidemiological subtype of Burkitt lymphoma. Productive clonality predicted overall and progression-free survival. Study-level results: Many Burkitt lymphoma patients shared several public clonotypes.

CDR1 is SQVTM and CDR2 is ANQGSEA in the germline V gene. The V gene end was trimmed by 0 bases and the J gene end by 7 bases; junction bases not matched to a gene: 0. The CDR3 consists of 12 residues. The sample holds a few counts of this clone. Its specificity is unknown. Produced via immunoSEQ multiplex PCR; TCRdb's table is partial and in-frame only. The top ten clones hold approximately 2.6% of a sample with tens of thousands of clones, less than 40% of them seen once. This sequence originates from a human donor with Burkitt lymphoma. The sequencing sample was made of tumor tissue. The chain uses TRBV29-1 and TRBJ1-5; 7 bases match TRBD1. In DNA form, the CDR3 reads TGCAGCGTTGAAGAACAGGGGCAGCCCCAGCATTTT. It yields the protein CSVEEQGQPQHF.